These T cell receptor beta chains were read from a single sample in a study of blood T cell repertoires in COVID-19. Sequencing used immunoSEQ multiplex PCR; TCRdb keeps in-frame clones, though not all of them. The sample includes about 100,000 clones, 90% to 95% of them seen just once. The sample comprised peripheral blood. Every receptor here comes from a man aged 55 to 70 with acute or convalescent COVID-19. CDR3s include the opening cysteine and the closing phenylalanine or tryptophan. D genes are given only for firm matches. Only part of the rows carry a size: once, few, many, or a class if the clone is expanded.

>TRBV5-5|15|-|TRBJ2-2|TRBD1
CASSVTGTNTGELFF
TGTGCCAGCAGCGTGACAGGGACGAACACCGGGGAGCTGTTTTTT
>TRBV6-5|15|-|TRBJ2-3|TRBD1
CASSPDRALTDTQYF
TGTGCCAGCAGTCCTGACAGGGCCCTCACAGATACGCAGTATTTT
>TRBV28|13|-|TRBJ1-2|-
CASSPRGNYGYTF
TGTGCCAGCAGCCCTAGAGGGAACTATGGCTACACCTTC
>TRBV3-1/TRBV3-2|12|-|TRBJ1-5|-
CASSSGEQPQHF
TGTGCCAGCAGCTCAGGTGAACAGCCCCAGCATTTT
>TRBV6-5|14|-|TRBJ2-2|TRBD2
CASRSGTNAGELFF
TGTGCCAGCAGGTCCGGGACTAATGCCGGGGAGCTGTTTTTT
>TRBV30|14|-|TRBJ1-6|TRBD1
CAWFSGGSNSPLHF
TGTGCCTGGTTCTCAGGGGGCTCAAATTCACCCCTCCACTTT
>TRBV2|14|-|TRBJ1-1|TRBD1
CASRRDRGSTEAFF
TGTGCCAGCAGACGGGACAGGGGGAGCACTGAAGCTTTCTTT
>TRBV29-1|13|once|TRBJ2-1|TRBD1
CSVDRGSYNEQFF
TGCAGCGTGGACAGGGGATCCTACAATGAGCAGTTCTTC
>TRBV12-3/TRBV12-4|13|-|TRBJ2-7|TRBD2
CASRLAGEYEQYF
TGTGCCAGCAGGTTAGCGGGAGAATACGAGCAGTACTTC
>TRBV28|15|-|TRBJ2-1|-
CASPPSRSTYNEQFF
TGTGCCAGCCCCCCGTCCCGGAGCACCTACAATGAGCAGTTCTTC
>TRBV28|12|-|TRBJ2-7|-
CASQSVLYEQYF
TGTGCCAGCCAAAGCGTTCTTTACGAGCAGTACTTC
>TRBV28|16|-|TRBJ2-3|TRBD2
CASQLGTSGATDTQYF
TGTGCCAGTCAACTAGGGACTAGCGGTGCCACAGATACGCAGTATTTT
>TRBV19|14|-|TRBJ2-1|TRBD2
CASELAGGLREQFF
TGTGCCAGCGAACTAGCGGGAGGCCTCAGGGAGCAGTTCTTC
>TRBV6-2/TRBV6-3|19|-|TRBJ1-3|TRBD1
CASSYRTGGRGLSGNTIYF
TGTGCCAGCAGTTATCGGACAGGGGGTCGAGGACTCTCTGGAAACACCATATATTTT
>TRBV6-1|16|-|TRBJ2-1|TRBD2
CASSEWPSGSFDEQFF
TGTGCCAGCAGTGAATGGCCTAGCGGGAGTTTTGATGAGCAGTTCTTC
>TRBV3-1/TRBV3-2|15|-|TRBJ2-5|TRBD1
CASSRKTTGQETQYF
TGTGCCAGCAGCCGGAAGACGACAGGGCAAGAGACCCAGTACTTC
>TRBV6-5|15|-|TRBJ2-7|TRBD1
CASSHPTGGIYEQYF
TGTGCCAGCAGTCACCCGACAGGGGGGATCTACGAGCAGTACTTC
>TRBV2|16|-|TRBJ2-7|-
CASSEALWGSWKEQYF
TGTGCCAGCAGTGAAGCGCTTTGGGGCAGTTGGAAAGAGCAGTACTTC
>TRBV2|16|-|TRBJ2-7|TRBD1
CASSEVGTGVYYEQYF
TGTGCCAGCAGTGAAGTAGGGACAGGGGTATACTACGAGCAGTACTTC
>TRBV27|14|-|TRBJ1-6|-
CASSSHRDNSPLHF
TGTGCCAGCAGTTCCCACAGGGATAATTCACCCCTCCACTTT
>TRBV14|15|-|TRBJ2-3|-
CASSVQRLASDTQYF
TGTGCCAGCAGCGTACAACGGCTAGCATCAGATACGCAGTATTTT
>TRBV7-9|11|-|TRBJ1-1|-
CATTYGTEAFF
TGTGCCACCACCTACGGCACTGAAGCTTTCTTT
>TRBV5-5|14|-|TRBJ1-3|-
CASSLGTGGGTIYF
TGTGCCAGCAGCTTGGGTACGGGCGGAGGCACCATATATTTT
>TRBV3-1/TRBV3-2|14|-|TRBJ2-5|TRBD2
CASTAGLAVETQYF
TGTGCCAGCACCGCGGGACTAGCAGTTGAGACCCAGTACTTC
>TRBV7-2|12|-|TRBJ2-1|-
CASSFSAREQFF
TGTGCCAGCAGCTTTTCAGCTAGGGAGCAGTTCTTC
>TRBV19|14|-|TRBJ2-5|TRBD1
CASKGQGAEETQYF
TGTGCCAGTAAGGGACAGGGGGCGGAAGAGACCCAGTACTTC
>TRBV27|12|-|TRBJ1-1|-
CASRAGTTEAFF
TGTGCCAGCAGGGCCGGGACAACTGAAGCTTTCTTT
>TRBV19|17|few|TRBJ1-1|TRBD1
CASSQGTGRSMNTEAFF
TGTGCCAGTAGTCAAGGGACAGGGCGGTCGATGAACACTGAAGCTTTCTTT